A selection of T cell receptor beta chains follows, all from one sample in a study of blood T cells in healthy people across ages. TCRdb recomputed calls from the 5' RACE reads with MiXCR, one row per CDR3 protein. This sample has about 2 million distinct CDR3 sequences; 40% to 55% occur once, and the top ten carry roughly 2.1%. The material sequenced was blood. The source is a woman in her forties in good health. The conserved cysteine and the conserved F or W are not part of the CDR3 here.

V	J	CDR3
TRBV6-2/TRBV6-3	TRBJ2-4	ASSYGRPGNIQY
TRBV20-1	TRBJ2-3	SAILLAGVRGDTQY
TRBV7-2	NA	ASKGRGLRETQY
TRBV7-9	TRBJ1-2	ASSPPGQDYGYT
TRBV27	TRBJ1-2	AGSFQGANGYGYT
TRBV6-6	TRBJ2-7	ASSYSQGGEQY
TRBV6-1	NA	ASSDLNPVPGDFYEQY
TRBV12-3/TRBV12-4	TRBJ1-2	ASSLRGGSYGYT
TRBV6-2/TRBV6-3	TRBJ2-5	ASSPAGRSQETQY
TRBV18	TRBJ1-1	ASSRQGTDTEAF
TRBV5-1	TRBJ2-7	ASSLGLDNSYEQY
TRBV4-3	TRBJ2-1	ASSQVQGGYNEQF
TRBV6-5	TRBJ2-1	ASSSQKGLSTAQF
TRBV3-1	TRBJ2-1	ASSPRTSGGDNEQF
TRBV12-3/TRBV12-4	TRBJ2-7	ASRDQGYEQY
TRBV6-6	TRBJ2-3	ASSWAEGGTQY
TRBV4-3	TRBJ2-6	ASSPGLPSSGANVLT
TRBV18	TRBJ2-3	ASSPPGLTHTDTQY
TRBV7-9	TRBJ2-7	ASSPGSRSYEQY
TRBV7-7	NA	ASSRGAGEAYEQY
TRBV5-5	TRBJ2-5	ASSSRTSGFSSYNEQY
TRBV10-3	TRBJ2-1	AITGLAGAGEQF
TRBV27	TRBJ2-5	AVSGGPAETQY
TRBV27	TRBJ2-7	ASILRGGRGSYEQY
TRBV9	TRBJ2-3	ASSVGYPDTQY
TRBV20-1	TRBJ2-3	SAYRQSTDTQY
TRBV4-2	TRBJ1-2	ASSLGRDPNYGYT
TRBV7-9	NA	ASSLAQLRDSSLQETQY
TRBV20-1	TRBJ1-5	SARDRGRSSNQPQH
TRBV4-3	TRBJ2-5	ASSQAASFNEQY
TRBV28	TRBJ1-5	ASSFRAQPQH
TRBV6-2/TRBV6-3	TRBJ1-2	ASSMKDGYT
TRBV7-2	TRBJ2-5	ASSFGRSGETQY
TRBV27	TRBJ1-5	ASSPLGDWDNQPQH
TRBV3-1	TRBJ1-2	ASSRSAGYGYT
TRBV6-2/TRBV6-3	TRBJ2-3	ASRPYASNPSTDTQY
TRBV28	TRBJ2-1	ASSFYDREAYNEQF
TRBV19	NA	ASSIGQMGLYEQY
TRBV20-1	TRBJ2-2	SARDARGGRNTGELF
TRBV9	TRBJ2-3	ASNVGFGGASDTQY
TRBV20-1	TRBJ2-1	SARDREGNQLNEQF
TRBV6-2/TRBV6-3	NA	ASREPGLVEQY